A single sample is the source of the 23 T cell receptor beta chains below, sequenced in a study of CD8 T cells in Susac syndrome. After extraction with the RNeasy kit, about 0.5 to 1 ug of the RNA was reverse transcribed using random hexamers. TCRdb passed the immunoSEQ multiplex PCR reads through MiXCR, listing each CDR3 protein once. The data contain some 140,000 distinct CDR3 sequences, roughly 89% of them seen just once; the ten biggest clones take up approximately 0.24%. Sequenced input: CD8+ T cells from PBMCs. All receptors derive from a human donor with multiple sclerosis.

This sequence joins TRBV6-5 and TRBJ1-2; D is ambiguous. V lost 1 base and J 4 bases, leaving 7 bases between the germline ends. The CDR3 covers 13 residues. Germline assignment: CDR1 MNHEY and CDR2 SVGAGI. The CDR3 here is CASSYWNGYGYTF. CDR3 nucleotide sequence: TGTGCCAGCAGTTACTGGAACGGCTATGGCTACACCTTC.

The chain carries TRBV18 and TRBJ2-5, with 7 bases lining up with TRBD2. The CDR3 covers 14 residues. CDR1 KGHSH and CDR2 LQKENI come from the germline V gene. V was clipped by 3 bases and J by 9 bases; unmatched bases: 10. The CDR3 here is CASSPVGLVRSQYF. Written as DNA, the CDR3 is TGTGCCAGCTCACCCGTAGGACTAGTTCGTTCCCAGTACTTC.

The J gene is TRBJ2-2, the V gene TRBV10-3, with D tentatively TRBD2 (6 bases). Germline V gene lookup returns CDR1 ENHRY and CDR2 SYGVKD. CDR3 length: 20 amino acids. V lost 2 bases to trimming and J lost 1 base, with 23 bases between them. In DNA, the CDR3 is TGTGCCATCAGTGAGGCGGAGGGGATTAACGACCCGCTGAACACCGGGGAGCTGTTTTTT. This translates into CAISEAEGINDPLNTGELFF.

This chain connects TRBV7-2 to TRBJ2-7; D unclear. Germline loops: CDR1 SGHTA, CDR2 FQGNSA. This CDR3 is 15 amino acids long. The V end lost 5 bases, the J end lost 0 bases, and 14 bases lay between the germline ends. The CDR3 reads CASSRRLVSSYEQYF. In DNA form, the CDR3 reads TGTGCCAGCAGCCGTAGACTCGTAAGCTCCTACGAGCAGTACTTC.

V usage is TRBV4-3 and J usage is TRBJ2-1, with 8 bases that match TRBD2. The germline gives CDR1 LGHNA, CDR2 YSLEER. V dropped 1 base and J dropped 8; count of bases not matched to a gene: 10. CDR3 length: 16 amino acids. The CDR3 sequence is CASSQVTAGAPDEQFF. DNA of the CDR3: TGCGCCAGCAGCCAAGTAACAGCGGGAGCCCCAGATGAGCAGTTCTTC.

This clonotype has only one observation. The chain has TRBV12-3 or TRBV12-4 and TRBJ2-7; TRBD1 agrees at 9 bases. This CDR3 has 15 residues. The junction had 11 bases not matched to a gene; V was cut back by 6 bases and J by 5 bases. The CDR3: CASSHDRGAMDEQYF. DNA of the CDR3: TGTGCCAGCAGCCACGACAGGGGGGCAATGGACGAGCAGTACTTC.

The rearrangement uses TRBV6-5 and TRBJ2-7; 10 nucleotides match TRBD2. The V gene end was trimmed by 5 bases and the J gene end by 3 bases; junction bases not matched to a gene: 4. The germline V gene encodes CDR1 MNHEY and CDR2 SVGAGI. The CDR3 loop spans 14 amino acids. The CDR3 DNA follows: TGTGCCAGCAGTCTAGCGGGAGAGATCTACGAGCAGTACTTC. As protein: CASSLAGEIYEQYF.

The rearrangement links TRBV25-1 to TRBJ2-4; a weak D match, TRBD1 (6 bases). V gave up 7 bases and J gave up 0 bases, with 13 bases separating them. Germline CDR1 reads MGHDK; CDR2 reads SYGVNS. This CDR3 contains 15 residues. The CDR3 DNA follows: TGTGCCAGCAACCCAGGGGATGGAGCCAAAAACATTCAGTACTTC. Translating it yields CASNPGDGAKNIQYF.

The chain joins TRBV30 to TRBJ2-7; the D gene could be TRBD1 or TRBD2 (5 bases each). This CDR3 region has 11 residues. Germline loops: CDR1 GTSNPN, CDR2 SVGIG (reference sequence). V was pared by 4 bases and J by 4 bases, with 8 bases between. CDR3 protein: CAWTWGYEQYF. CDR3 sequence (DNA): TGTGCCTGGACCTGGGGGTACGAGCAGTACTTC. The full variable domain, with the rest looked up from reference TRBV30 and TRBJ2-7, is SQTIHQWPATLVQPVGSPLSLECTVEGTSNPNLYWYRQAAGRGLQLLFYSVGIGQISSEVPQNLSASRPQDRQFILSSKKLLLSDSGFYLCAWTWGYEQYFGPGTRLTVT.

This rearrangement joins TRBV2 to TRBJ2-7; 13 bases agree with TRBD2. This CDR3 has 16 residues. V lost 4 bases and J lost 5; bases outside the gene matches: 8. CDR1 SNHLY and CDR2 FYNNEI come from the germline V gene. For the CDR3, the DNA is TGTGCCAGCAGTGGCTCCGGGACTAGCGGGATAAACGAGCAGTACTTC. Translated: CASSGSGTSGINEQYF.

The chain combines TRBV19 with TRBJ1-1, with D possibly TRBD1 on 6 matching bases. Germline V gene lookup returns CDR1 LNHDA and CDR2 SQIVND (reference sequence). This CDR3 is 11 amino acids long. Trimming took 5 bases from V and 8 from J, leaving 9 bases between them. Here the CDR3 DNA reads TGTGCCAGTAGTCGGGGACAAGAAGCTTTCTTT. It encodes CASSRGQEAFF.

V and J are TRBV6-5 and TRBJ2-1, with no clear D. CDR1 and CDR2 (germline): MNHEY, SVGAGI. V lost 2 bases and J lost 4, with 12 bases in between. The CDR3 is 15 residues long. CDR3 region: CASSYLKGGYNEQFF. CDR3 DNA: TGTGCCAGCAGTTACCTGAAGGGTGGATACAATGAGCAGTTCTTC.

This chain uses TRBV27 with TRBJ2-5; 10 bases are a match to TRBD1. The CDR3 extends over 15 amino acids. V lost 1 base to trimming and J lost 3 bases; unmatched junction nucleotides: 2. Germline CDR1 is MNHEY and CDR2 is SMNVEV (reference sequence). CDR3 protein: CASSLWDRGEETQYF. The CDR3 bases are TGTGCCAGCAGTTTATGGGACAGGGGAGAAGAGACCCAGTACTTC.

This chain connects TRBV20-1 to TRBJ1-2; 7 nucleotides align to TRBD1. This CDR3 has 13 residues. Germline V gene sequence: CDR1 DFQATT, CDR2 SNEGSKA (reference sequence). For the CDR3, the DNA is TGCAGCTCTTACAGGGGCCGCAACTATGGCTACACCTTC. It translates to CSSYRGRNYGYTF.

This clonotype came up once. This chain links TRBV15 with TRBJ1-1; weak D call: TRBD1 (6 bases). Germline lookup yields CDR1 LNHNV and CDR2 YYDKDF (reference sequence). The CDR3 is 13 amino acids. Trimming removed 5 bases at V and 1 base at J, with 8 bases between. CDR3 residues: CATSGRGNTEAFF. The CDR3 DNA follows: TGTGCCACCAGCGGCAGGGGGAACACTGAAGCTTTCTTT. The full variable domain, its missing parts supplied by reference TRBV15 and TRBJ1-1, is DAMVIQNPRYQVTQFGKPVTLSCSQTLNHNVMYWYQQKSSQAPKLLFHYYDKDFNNEADTPDNFQSRRPNTSFCFLDIRSPGLGDTAMYLCATSGRGNTEAFFGQGTRLTVV.

V gene TRBV6-5 combines with J gene TRBJ1-5; D is unclear. Trimming removed 3 bases from V and 4 bases from J, with 19 bases in between. The germline CDR1 and CDR2 sequences are MNHEY and SVGAGI. This CDR3 contains 17 residues. CDR3 DNA: TGTGCCAGCAGTTATTCGAGGCCCACTGTAGGGAATCAGCCCCAGCATTTT. Its protein is CASSYSRPTVGNQPQHF.

This clonotype was counted only a few times. The DNA for the CDR3 is TGTGCCAGCAGCTTTCAGGGGGACACTGAAGCTTTCTTT. This sequence encodes CASSFQGDTEAFF. The chain employs TRBV5-4 and TRBJ1-1, with TRBD1 matching over 7 bases. Unmatched junction bases numbered 1, after V lost 2 bases and J lost 3 bases. Germline CDR1 and CDR2: SGHNT and YYREEE (reference sequence). CDR3 length: 13 residues.

The chain combines TRBV20-1 with TRBJ2-7, with 8 nucleotides matching TRBD2. J was trimmed by 2 bases and V by 3 bases; bases with no gene match: 6. Germline V gene data show CDR1 as DFQATT and CDR2 as SNEGSKA (reference sequence). The CDR3 contains 14 residues. The CDR3 DNA is TGCAGTGCTAGCCGTATTAGCGGGACCTACGAGCAGTACTTC. Translation: CSASRISGTYEQYF.

The chain joins TRBV3-1 to TRBJ1-1, with D hard to call. This CDR3 is 14 amino acids long. Per the germline V gene, CDR1 is LGHDT and CDR2 is YNNKEL (reference sequence). Trimming stripped 4 bases from V and 5 bases from J, with 14 bases between. CDR3 sequence reads: CASSPSPRRTEAFF. The CDR3 region has the DNA TGTGCCAGCAGCCCGTCCCCACGGAGGACTGAAGCTTTCTTT.

This chain connects TRBV6-5 to TRBJ2-5; D call uncertain. This CDR3 has 11 amino acids. Per the germline V gene, CDR1 is MNHEY and CDR2 is SVGAGI. V was shortened by 6 bases and J by 5 bases, with 7 bases between the two germline ends. The CDR3 DNA reads TGTGCCAGCAGCAGTATGGAGACCCAGTACTTC. This sequence encodes CASSSMETQYF.

V and J are TRBV7-9 and TRBJ2-1, with TRBD2 matching over 8 bases. From germline, CDR1 is SEHNR and CDR2 FQNEAQ (reference sequence). Trimming cost V 6 bases and J 4 bases; bases outside gene matches: 11. This CDR3 has 16 residues. The CDR3 loop is CASSPTGGRLYNEQFF. The DNA for the CDR3 is TGTGCCAGCAGTCCAACGGGCGGGAGGCTTTACAATGAGCAGTTCTTC.

The chain combines TRBV13 with TRBJ2-7, with 10 nucleotides matching TRBD1. From germline, CDR1 is PRHDT and CDR2 FYEKMQ (reference sequence). The trim removed 5 bases at V and 3 bases at J, leaving 19 bases unmatched. The CDR3 is made up of 19 amino acids. Here the CDR3 reads CASSPRGEGQGMGIYEQYF. CDR3 nucleotides: TGTGCCAGCAGCCCCCGTGGAGAGGGACAGGGGATGGGGATCTACGAGCAGTACTTC.

The sample holds a few counts of this clonotype. The chain uses TRBV29-1 and TRBJ2-7; D is tentatively TRBD1 or TRBD2 (5 bases each). The germline gives CDR1 SQVTM, CDR2 ANQGSEA. The CDR3 totals 11 residues. Trimming pared 7 bases from V and 7 bases from J, leaving 14 bases between. For the CDR3, the DNA is TGCAGCGGGGGCGAGGGATGGGAGCAGTACTTC. Amino acid sequence: CSGGEGWEQYF.